This is a list of T cell receptor beta chains from one sample in a study of blood T cell repertoires in COVID-19. Some clones are missing from TCRdb's copy, which holds only in-frame ones; the method was immunoSEQ multiplex PCR. The repertoire holds some 170,000 clones, with 87% as singletons. The sequenced sample consisted of PBMCs or T cells enriched from blood (not recorded which). All receptors come from a human donor with acute COVID-19. The donor label of this sample is uncertain. CDR3s include the opening cysteine and the closing phenylalanine or tryptophan.

V,J,CDR3
TRBV20-1,TRBJ2-5,CSARSTETQYF
TRBV3-1/TRBV3-2,TRBJ2-4,CASSPQGGRAKNIQYF
TRBV7-2,TRBJ2-1,CASSSLGGANEQFF
TRBV27,TRBJ2-1,CASSLLFGGGAWNEQFF
TRBV19,TRBJ1-4,CASRGARGEKLFF
TRBV2,TRBJ1-5,CASSEYVEVDQPQHF
TRBV4-2,TRBJ2-2,CASSQTKTGELFF
TRBV9,TRBJ1-6,CASSVSSIQNNSPLHF
TRBV20-1,TRBJ1-1,CSASDDTENTEAFF
TRBV2,TRBJ1-4,CASSAGTGGKEKLFF
TRBV2,TRBJ1-1,CASTERGHTEAFF
TRBV29-1,TRBJ2-5,CSVEGGEEETQYF
TRBV6-5,TRBJ1-1,CASSSGRANLNTEAFF
TRBV30,TRBJ2-1,CAWSRGLAGGSSEQFF
TRBV5-5,TRBJ2-2,CASSLAMGQGAKELFF
TRBV5-4,TRBJ1-1,CASSGGHNNTEAFF
TRBV24-1,TRBJ1-5,CATSDLLMLGGYSNQPQHF
TRBV2,TRBJ1-4,CASSVVSTNEKLFF